This T cell receptor (beta chain) was identified in a study of low-dose radiotherapy and immunotherapy resistance in tumors. TRAV and TRBV primers primed cDNA for both TCRalpha and TCRbeta. PCR amplification of the TCRs was performed with Phusion for 15 to 25 PCR cycles, and it relied on a constant-region primer together with a V-primer adapter. Each CDR3 protein is one row after TCRdb ran MiXCR on the reads. The sample carries fewer than 90,000 distinct CDR3 sequences, roughly 30% recorded once. Time point: before trial treatment. The V segment lost 3 bases and the J segment 7 bases; nucleotides outside the gene matches: 8. The CDR3 is 15 residues long. Germline V CDR1 and CDR2: SGDLS, YYNGEE. This clonotype was seen at least ten times.

This clonotype was obtained from a female donor with ovarian cancer. The material was PBMCs, obtained before treatment. The genes are TRBV9 and TRBJ2-1; 9 bases are shared with TRBD2. CDR3 DNA: TGTGCCAGCAGCGCTCTAGCGGGAAGTGGGAATGAGCAGTTCTTC. Translating gives CASSALAGSGNEQFF.